This passage covers 7 T cell receptor beta chains from one sample sequenced in a study of regulatory T cells in long-lasting Graves disease. In building TCR beta libraries, iRepertoire HTBI primers were used together with Arm-PCR of CDR3 regions. TCRdb reprocessed the multiplex PCR reads via MiXCR and lists one record per CDR3 protein. The data show some 440,000 distinct CDR3 sequences, around 21% seen once. The sample's time point: persistent/refractory GD, antithyroid drugs over 5 years with positive TRAb. PBMCs were the source of the RNA used for TCR sequencing. The material sequenced was peripheral blood mononuclear cells (PBMCs), taken when the disease was refractory, from a patient treated with antithyroid drugs. The receptors here all came from a female donor with Graves disease.

The CDR3 sequence: CASSLNPGGNTGELFF. In DNA form, the CDR3 reads TGTGCCAGCAGCTTAAACCCGGGAGGGAACACCGGGGAGCTGTTTTTT. The chain couples TRBV11-2 to TRBJ2-2; 7 positions agree with TRBD2. This CDR3 is built from 16 residues. V dropped 2 bases and J dropped 1; count of bases not matched to a gene: 4. CDR1 SGHAT and CDR2 FQNNGV come from the germline V gene. The full variable domain, its missing parts supplied by reference TRBV11-2 and TRBJ2-2, is EAGVAQSPRYKIIEKRQSVAFWCNPISGHATLYWYQQILGQGPKLLIQFQNNGVVDDSQLPKDRFSAERLKGVDSTLKIQPAKLEDSAVYLCASSLNPGGNTGELFFGEGSRLTVL.

This clonotype was seen a handful of times. This sequence joins TRBV29-1 and TRBJ1-1; D ambiguous. CDR1 SQVTM and CDR2 ANQGSEA come from the germline V gene. The germline V and J ends were trimmed by 2 bases and 0 bases, with 4 bases remaining between them. The CDR3 sequence is 12 residues long. CDR3 DNA: TGCAGCGTTGAACTTTTGAACACTGAAGCTTTCTTT. Amino acid sequence: CSVELLNTEAFF.

This clonotype was recorded a few times. V is TRBV4-3 and J is TRBJ2-2; D gene unclear. V was clipped by 1 base and J by 6 bases, with 9 bases between them. The CDR3 spans 14 residues. Germline V lookup: CDR1 LGHNA, CDR2 YSLEER. CDR3 bases: TGCGCCAGCAGCCAAGTTGGAAGCCCCGGGGAGCTGTTTTTT. It codes for CASSQVGSPGELFF.

This clonotype has at least ten counts. The J gene is TRBJ1-3, the V gene TRBV28; D remains ambiguous. CDR3 length equals 13 residues. V gave up 3 bases and J gave up 8 bases, with 11 bases separating them. Per germline, CDR1 MDHEN and CDR2 SYDVKM. The CDR3 DNA sequence: TGTGCCAGCAGTTTGGTCGTGTCAGACACCATATATTTT. As protein: CASSLVVSDTIYF.

This clonotype was counted many times. The V call is TRBV7-9, the J call TRBJ2-5; D perhaps matches TRBD2 (6 bases). The CDR3 has 15 residues. Trimming took 3 bases from V and 5 from J, leaving 16 bases between them. Per the germline V gene, CDR1 is SEHNR and CDR2 is FQNEAQ (reference sequence). As DNA, the CDR3 is TGTGCCAGCAGCTTTGTTCCGGGAGTTGGCGAGACCCAGTACTTC. Protein: CASSFVPGVGETQYF.

The chain couples TRBV7-6 to TRBJ2-2, with 9 bases aligning to TRBD1. Germline trimming cut 5 bases from V and 6 bases from J; bases unmatched to any gene: 7. This CDR3 has 15 residues. The germline CDR1 and CDR2 sequences are SGHVS and FNYEAQ. The CDR3 sequence is CASSGTGGPAGELFF. The CDR3 DNA is TGTGCCAGCAGCGGAACAGGGGGCCCGGCCGGGGAGCTGTTTTTT. The full variable domain, with the rest looked up from reference TRBV7-6 and TRBJ2-2, is GAGVSQSPRYKVTKRGQDVALRCDPISGHVSLYWYRQALGQGPEFLTYFNYEAQQDKSGLPNDRFSAERPEGSISTLTIQRTEQRDSAMYRCASSGTGGPAGELFFGEGSRLTVL.

Many counts were recorded for this clonotype. This chain uses TRBV12-3 or TRBV12-4 with TRBJ1-1; TRBD1 matches at 7 bases. The V segment lost 6 bases and the J segment 4 bases; nucleotides outside the gene matches: 5. The CDR3 sequence is 13 residues long. In nucleotides, the CDR3 is TGTGCCAGCAGCACAGGGGAGGGCACTGAAGCTTTCTTT. Its translation is CASSTGEGTEAFF.